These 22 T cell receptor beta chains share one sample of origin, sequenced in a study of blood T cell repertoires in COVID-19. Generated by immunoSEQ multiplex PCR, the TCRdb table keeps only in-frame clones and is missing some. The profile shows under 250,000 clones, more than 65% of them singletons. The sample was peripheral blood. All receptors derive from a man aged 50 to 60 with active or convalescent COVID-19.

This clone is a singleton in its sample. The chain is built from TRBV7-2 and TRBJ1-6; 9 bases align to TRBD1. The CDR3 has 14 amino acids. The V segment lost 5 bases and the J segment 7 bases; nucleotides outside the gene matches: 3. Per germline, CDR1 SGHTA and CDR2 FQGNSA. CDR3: CASSRGQGNSPLHF. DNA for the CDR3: TGTGCCAGCAGCAGGGGACAGGGCAATTCACCCCTCCACTTT.

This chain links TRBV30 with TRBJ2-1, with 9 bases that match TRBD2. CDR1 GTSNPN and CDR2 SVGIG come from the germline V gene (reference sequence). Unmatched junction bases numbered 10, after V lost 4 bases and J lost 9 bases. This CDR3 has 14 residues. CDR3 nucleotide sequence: TGTGCCTGGACCAGAGGCCTAGCGGGAATTGAGCAGTTCTTC. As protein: CAWTRGLAGIEQFF.

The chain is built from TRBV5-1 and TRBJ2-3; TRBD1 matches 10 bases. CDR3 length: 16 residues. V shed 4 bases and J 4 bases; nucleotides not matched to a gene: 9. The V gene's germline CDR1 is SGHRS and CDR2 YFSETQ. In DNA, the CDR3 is TGCGCCAGCAGCGGGCGGACAGGGGGAATATCAGATACGCAGTATTTT. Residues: CASSGRTGGISDTQYF. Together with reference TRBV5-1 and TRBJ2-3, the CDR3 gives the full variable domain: KAGVTQTPRYLIKTRGQQVTLSCSPISGHRSVSWYQQTPGQGLQFLFEYFSETQRNKGNFPGRFSGRQFSNSRSEMNVSTLELGDSALYLCASSGRTGGISDTQYFGPGTRLTVL.

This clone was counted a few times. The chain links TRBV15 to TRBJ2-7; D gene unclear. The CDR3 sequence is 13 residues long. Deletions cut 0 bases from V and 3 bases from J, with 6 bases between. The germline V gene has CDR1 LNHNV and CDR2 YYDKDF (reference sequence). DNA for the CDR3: TGTGCCACCAGCAGAGATTCCAGCTACGAGCAGTACTTC. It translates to CATSRDSSYEQYF.

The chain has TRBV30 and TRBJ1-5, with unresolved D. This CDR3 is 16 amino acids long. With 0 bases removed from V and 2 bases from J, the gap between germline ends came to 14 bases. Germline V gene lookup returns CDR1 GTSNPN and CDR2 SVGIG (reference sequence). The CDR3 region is CAWSVPGNGGNQPQHF. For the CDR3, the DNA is TGTGCCTGGAGTGTACCTGGGAACGGGGGCAATCAGCCCCAGCATTTT.

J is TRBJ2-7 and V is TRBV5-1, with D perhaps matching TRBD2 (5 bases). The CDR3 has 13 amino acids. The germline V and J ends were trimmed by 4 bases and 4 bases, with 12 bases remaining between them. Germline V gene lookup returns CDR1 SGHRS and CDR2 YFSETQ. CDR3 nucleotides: TGCGCCAGCAGCCGGGTTGCGGGTTACGAGCAGTACTTC. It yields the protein CASSRVAGYEQYF.

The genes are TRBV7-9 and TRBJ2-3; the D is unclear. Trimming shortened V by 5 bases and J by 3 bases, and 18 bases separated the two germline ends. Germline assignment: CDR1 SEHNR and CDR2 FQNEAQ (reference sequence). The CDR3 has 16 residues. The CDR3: CASSPLRVRSTDTQYF. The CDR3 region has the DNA TGTGCCAGCAGCCCCCTCCGGGTACGAAGTACAGATACGCAGTATTTT.

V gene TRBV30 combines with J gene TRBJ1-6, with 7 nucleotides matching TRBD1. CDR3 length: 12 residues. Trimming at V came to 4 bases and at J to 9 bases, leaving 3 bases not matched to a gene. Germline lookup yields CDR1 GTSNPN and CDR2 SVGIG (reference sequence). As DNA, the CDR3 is TGTGCCTGGACAGGGGGTAGTTCACCCCTCCACTTT. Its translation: CAWTGGSSPLHF.

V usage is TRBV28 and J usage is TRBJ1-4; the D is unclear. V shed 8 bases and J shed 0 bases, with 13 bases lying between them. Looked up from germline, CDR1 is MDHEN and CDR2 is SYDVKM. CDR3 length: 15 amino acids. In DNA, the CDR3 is TGTGCCAGCCGGTTTGATTTTACAACTAATGAAAAACTGTTTTTT. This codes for CASRFDFTTNEKLFF. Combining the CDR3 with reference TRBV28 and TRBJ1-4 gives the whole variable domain DVKVTQSSRYLVKRTGEKVFLECVQDMDHENMFWYRQDPGLGLRLIYFSYDVKMKEKGDIPEGYSVSREKKERFSLILESASTNQTSMYLCASRFDFTTNEKLFFGSGTQLSVL.

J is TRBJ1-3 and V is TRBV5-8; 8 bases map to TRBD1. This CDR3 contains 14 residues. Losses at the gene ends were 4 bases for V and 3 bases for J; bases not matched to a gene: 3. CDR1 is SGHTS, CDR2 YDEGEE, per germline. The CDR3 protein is CASSLRGLGNTIYF. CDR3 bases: TGTGCCAGCAGCCTCAGGGGGCTTGGAAACACCATATATTTT.

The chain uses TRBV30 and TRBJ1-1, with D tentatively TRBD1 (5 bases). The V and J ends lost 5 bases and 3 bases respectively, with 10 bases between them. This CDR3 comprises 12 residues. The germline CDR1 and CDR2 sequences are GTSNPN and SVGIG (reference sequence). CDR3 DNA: TGTGCCTGGGGGGGGAGTGACACTGAAGCTTTCTTT. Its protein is CAWGGSDTEAFF.

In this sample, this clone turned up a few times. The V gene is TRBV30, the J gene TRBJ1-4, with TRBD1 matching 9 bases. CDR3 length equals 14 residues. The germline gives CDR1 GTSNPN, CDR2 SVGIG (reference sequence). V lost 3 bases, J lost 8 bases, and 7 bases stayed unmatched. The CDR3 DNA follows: TGTGCCTGGAGCCCCGGGACAGGGAGGGAAAAACTGTTTTTT. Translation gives CAWSPGTGREKLFF.

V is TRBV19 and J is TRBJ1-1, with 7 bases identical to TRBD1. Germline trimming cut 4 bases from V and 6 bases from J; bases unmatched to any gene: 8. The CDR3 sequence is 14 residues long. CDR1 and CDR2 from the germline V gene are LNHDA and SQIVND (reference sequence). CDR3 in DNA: TGTGCCAGTAGTAGGGGTGGACAGGCACCTGAAGCTTTCTTT. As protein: CASSRGGQAPEAFF.

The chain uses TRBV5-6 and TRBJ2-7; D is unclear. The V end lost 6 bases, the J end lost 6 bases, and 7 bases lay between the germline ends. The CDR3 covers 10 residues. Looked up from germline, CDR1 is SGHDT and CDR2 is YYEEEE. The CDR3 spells CASTLCEQYF. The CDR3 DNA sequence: TGTGCCAGCACCCTCTGCGAGCAGTACTTC.

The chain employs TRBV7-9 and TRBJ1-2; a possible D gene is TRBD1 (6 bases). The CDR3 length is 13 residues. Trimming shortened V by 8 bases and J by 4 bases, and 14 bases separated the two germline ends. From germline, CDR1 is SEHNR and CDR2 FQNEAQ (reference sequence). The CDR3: CASDVGGGYGYTF. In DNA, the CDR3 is TGTGCCAGCGACGTGGGAGGGGGCTATGGCTACACCTTC. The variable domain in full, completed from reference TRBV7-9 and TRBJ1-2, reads DTGVSQNPRHKITKRGQNVTFRCDPISEHNRLYWYRQTLGQGPEFLTYFQNEAQLEKSRLLSDRFSAERPKGSFSTLEIQRTEQGDSAMYLCASDVGGGYGYTFGSGTRLTVV.

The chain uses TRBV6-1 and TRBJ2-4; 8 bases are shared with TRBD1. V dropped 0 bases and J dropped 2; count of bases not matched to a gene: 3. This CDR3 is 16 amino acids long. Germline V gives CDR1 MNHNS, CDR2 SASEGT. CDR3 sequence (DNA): TGTGCCAGCAGTGAAGCCCGGACAGGGACCAAAAACATTCAGTACTTC. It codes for CASSEARTGTKNIQYF.

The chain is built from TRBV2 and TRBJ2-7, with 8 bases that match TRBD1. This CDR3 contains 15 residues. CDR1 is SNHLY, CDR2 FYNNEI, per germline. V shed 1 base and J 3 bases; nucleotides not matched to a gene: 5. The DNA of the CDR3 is TGTGCCAGCAGTGAAGTAGGACAGGGTTACTACGAGCAGTACTTC. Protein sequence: CASSEVGQGYYEQYF. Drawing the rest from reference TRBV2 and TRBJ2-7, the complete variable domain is EPEVTQTPSHQVTQMGQEVILRCVPISNHLYFYWYRQILGQKVEFLVSFYNNEISEKSEIFDDQFSVERPDGSNFTLKIRSTKLEDSAMYFCASSEVGQGYYEQYFGPGTRLTVT.

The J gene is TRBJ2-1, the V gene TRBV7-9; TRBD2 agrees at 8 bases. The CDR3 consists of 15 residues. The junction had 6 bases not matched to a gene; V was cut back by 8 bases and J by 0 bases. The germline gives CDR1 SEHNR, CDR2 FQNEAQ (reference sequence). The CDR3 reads CASPSGTSSYNEQFF. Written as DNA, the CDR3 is TGTGCCAGCCCATCCGGGACTAGCTCCTACAATGAGCAGTTCTTC.

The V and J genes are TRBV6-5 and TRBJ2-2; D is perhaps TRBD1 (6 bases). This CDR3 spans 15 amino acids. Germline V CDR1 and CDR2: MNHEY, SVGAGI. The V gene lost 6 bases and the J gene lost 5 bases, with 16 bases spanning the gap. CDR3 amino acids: CASSRPGRGTGELFF. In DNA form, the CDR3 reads TGTGCCAGCAGCAGACCGGGAAGGGGGACCGGGGAGCTGTTTTTT.

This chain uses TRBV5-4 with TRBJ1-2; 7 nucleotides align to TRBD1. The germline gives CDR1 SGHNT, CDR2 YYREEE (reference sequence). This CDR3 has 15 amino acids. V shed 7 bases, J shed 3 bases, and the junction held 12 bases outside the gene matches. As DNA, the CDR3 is TGTGCCAGCCATAGACCAGGGGGGATCGACTATGGCTACACCTTC. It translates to CASHRPGGIDYGYTF.

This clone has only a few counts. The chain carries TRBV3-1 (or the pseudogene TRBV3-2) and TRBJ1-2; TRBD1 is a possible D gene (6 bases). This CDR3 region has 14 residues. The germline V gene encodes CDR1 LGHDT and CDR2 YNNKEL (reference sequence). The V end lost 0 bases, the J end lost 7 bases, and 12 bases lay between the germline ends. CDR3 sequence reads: CASSQDFGGAGYTF. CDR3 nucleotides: TGTGCCAGCAGCCAAGATTTTGGGGGGGCTGGCTACACCTTC.

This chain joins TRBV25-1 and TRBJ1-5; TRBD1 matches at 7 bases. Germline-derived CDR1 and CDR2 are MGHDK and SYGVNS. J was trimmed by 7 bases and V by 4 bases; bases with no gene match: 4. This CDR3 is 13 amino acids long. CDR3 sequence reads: CASSGQGGQPQHF. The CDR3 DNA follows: TGTGCCAGCAGTGGACAGGGCGGGCAGCCCCAGCATTTT.